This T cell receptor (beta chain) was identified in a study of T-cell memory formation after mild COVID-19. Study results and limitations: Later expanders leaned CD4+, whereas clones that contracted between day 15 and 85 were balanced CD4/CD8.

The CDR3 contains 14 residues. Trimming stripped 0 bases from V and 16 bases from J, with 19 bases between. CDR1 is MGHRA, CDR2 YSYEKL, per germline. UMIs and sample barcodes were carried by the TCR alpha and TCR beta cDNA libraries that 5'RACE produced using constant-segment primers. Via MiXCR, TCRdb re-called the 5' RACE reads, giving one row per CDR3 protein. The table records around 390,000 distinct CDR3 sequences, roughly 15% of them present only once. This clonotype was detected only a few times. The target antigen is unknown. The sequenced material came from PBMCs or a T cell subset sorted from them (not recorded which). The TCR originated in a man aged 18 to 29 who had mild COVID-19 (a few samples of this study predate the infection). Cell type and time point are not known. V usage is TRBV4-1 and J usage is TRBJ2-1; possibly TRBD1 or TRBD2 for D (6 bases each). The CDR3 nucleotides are TGCGCCAGCAGCCAAGAACGTGGGGGGCCGGGGTTTTTCTTC. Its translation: CASSQERGGPGFFF.